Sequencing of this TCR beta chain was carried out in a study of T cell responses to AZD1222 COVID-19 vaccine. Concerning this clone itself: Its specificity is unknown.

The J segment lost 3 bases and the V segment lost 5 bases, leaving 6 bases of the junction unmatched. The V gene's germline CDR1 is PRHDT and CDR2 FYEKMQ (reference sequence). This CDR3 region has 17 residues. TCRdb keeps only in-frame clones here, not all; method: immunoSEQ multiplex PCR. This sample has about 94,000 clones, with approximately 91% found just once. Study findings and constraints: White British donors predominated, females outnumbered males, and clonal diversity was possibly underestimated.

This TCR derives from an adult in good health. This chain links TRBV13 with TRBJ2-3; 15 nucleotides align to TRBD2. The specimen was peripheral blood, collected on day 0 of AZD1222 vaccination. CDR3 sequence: CASSPRTSGGGTDTQYF. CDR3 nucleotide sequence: TGTGCCAGCAGCCCACGGACTAGCGGGGGGGGGACAGATACGCAGTATTTT.